The 15 T cell receptor beta chains in this list originate from one sample, sequenced in a study of T cells in tuberculosis. Libraries were prepared by immunoSEQ multiplex PCR; TCRdb keeps only in-frame clonotypes and omits some of them. This table has about 9,200 clones, just under 95% appearing once. Material for sequencing was PBMCs. The source of these receptors is an adult with tuberculosis.

The chain employs TRBV11-2 and TRBJ2-3; 10 nucleotides line up with TRBD2. Per the germline V gene, CDR1 is SGHAT and CDR2 is FQNNGV. This CDR3 comprises 14 residues. Trimming took 9 bases from V and 1 from J; bases not matched to a gene: 4. The CDR3 DNA reads as TGTGCCAGTACCCTAGCGGGGGGCACAGATACGCAGTATTTT. It yields the protein CASTLAGGTDTQYF.

The V gene is TRBV5-6, the J gene TRBJ1-5; a weak D match, TRBD1 (5 bases). Per the germline V gene, CDR1 is SGHDT and CDR2 is YYEEEE. The CDR3 loop spans 13 amino acids. V lost 4 bases, J lost 4 bases, and 9 bases lay in between. The CDR3 bases are TGTGCCAGCAGCCGGACACCTAATCAGCCCCAGCATTTT. Its translation is CASSRTPNQPQHF.

CDR3 DNA sequence: TGCGCCAGCAGCTTATCGGACAGTCCCTATGGCTACACCTTC. It translates to CASSLSDSPYGYTF. The J gene is TRBJ1-2, the V gene TRBV4-1; possibly TRBD1 for D (6 bases). V was pared by 5 bases and J by 4 bases, with 14 bases between. CDR3 size: 14 residues. Per the germline V gene, CDR1 is MGHRA and CDR2 is YSYEKL.

V gene TRBV5-1 combines with J gene TRBJ2-5, with TRBD1 matching over 7 bases. CDR1 and CDR2 (germline): SGHRS, YFSETQ. The ends lost 3 bases at V and 2 bases at J; junction bases unmatched: 1. The CDR3 consists of 13 residues. The CDR3 spells CASSSGQQETQYF. For the CDR3, the DNA is TGCGCCAGCAGCTCGGGACAGCAAGAGACCCAGTACTTC.

The V call is TRBV6-5, the J call TRBJ2-7; 7 bases fit TRBD2. V gave up 3 bases and J gave up 3 bases; unmatched junction bases: 11. This CDR3 has 16 amino acids. Per the germline V gene, CDR1 is MNHEY and CDR2 is SVGAGI. The CDR3 DNA reads TGTGCCAGCAGTTATTATCGGGACTATACGAACTACGAGCAGTACTTC. Its translation: CASSYYRDYTNYEQYF.

V usage is TRBV5-1 and J usage is TRBJ2-2; 10 bases fit TRBD1. The ends lost 4 bases at V and 3 bases at J; junction bases unmatched: 12. Germline CDR1 and CDR2: SGHRS and YFSETQ. The CDR3 runs to 18 residues. The CDR3 DNA follows: TGCGCCAGCAGCCCCCGGGACAGGGGCCAAGCGGACACCGGGGAGCTGTTTTTT. It translates to CASSPRDRGQADTGELFF.

The genes are TRBV12-5 and TRBJ1-2, with 10 nucleotides matching TRBD1. The length of the CDR3 is 15 residues. Germline V gene data show CDR1 as LGHNT and CDR2 as FRNRAP. The V segment lost 2 bases and the J segment 6 bases; nucleotides outside the gene matches: 6. This chain's CDR3 is CASGLSSGQGNGYTF. The CDR3 nucleotides read TGTGCTAGTGGTTTGTCGTCGGGACAGGGGAATGGCTACACCTTC.

The gene calls are TRBV9 and TRBJ2-5; 10 bases agree with TRBD1. V dropped 3 bases and J dropped 4; count of bases not matched to a gene: 3. Germline V lookup: CDR1 SGDLS, CDR2 YYNGEE. This CDR3 region has 14 residues. CDR3 sequence: CASSDDRGRETQYF. The CDR3 nucleotides read TGTGCCAGCAGCGACGACAGGGGGCGAGAGACCCAGTACTTC. Complete variable domain (other parts from reference TRBV9 and TRBJ2-5): DSGVTQTPKHLITATGQRVTLRCSPRSGDLSVYWYQQSLDQGLQFLIQYYNGEERAKGNILERFSAQQFPDLHSELNLSSLELGDSALYFCASSDDRGRETQYFGPGTRLLVL.

V is TRBV18 and J is TRBJ1-6; D is perhaps TRBD1 (5 bases). Germline V lookup: CDR1 KGHSH, CDR2 LQKENI. V was shortened by 4 bases and J by 10 bases, with 8 bases between the two germline ends. The CDR3 is 12 residues long. The CDR3 region has the DNA TGTGCCAGCTCACGGGGGGAGTCACCCCTCCACTTT. The encoded protein is CASSRGESPLHF.

This clone has a handful of counts. The chain links TRBV30 to TRBJ1-2, with D tentatively TRBD1 (6 bases). The CDR3 covers 12 residues. Trimming stripped 3 bases from V and 6 bases from J, with 11 bases between. The germline gives CDR1 GTSNPN, CDR2 SVGIG (reference sequence). CDR3 coding DNA: TGTGCCTGGAGACGACAGGACCATGGCTACACCTTC. It translates to CAWRRQDHGYTF.

The J gene is TRBJ2-6, the V gene TRBV4-1; possible D gene TRBD2, 6 bases. Germline values: CDR1 MGHRA, CDR2 YSYEKL. This CDR3 has 20 residues. The germline V and J ends were trimmed by 2 bases and 0 bases, with 20 bases remaining between them. Here the CDR3 reads CASSQSYPGLNISGANVLTF. CDR3 coding DNA: TGCGCCAGCAGCCAATCATACCCGGGACTCAATATCTCTGGGGCCAACGTCCTGACTTTC.

DNA of the CDR3: TGTGCCAGCAGTTACTCGCCAGGGCTGGGCGGGGAGCTGTTTTTT. As protein: CASSYSPGLGGELFF. This chain links TRBV6-5 with TRBJ2-2; maybe TRBD1 (5 bases). With 0 bases removed from V and 7 bases from J, the gap between germline ends came to 12 bases. Germline V CDR1 and CDR2: MNHEY, SVGAGI. The CDR3 covers 15 residues.

V and J are TRBV19 and TRBJ2-3, with D hard to call. CDR1 and CDR2 from the germline V gene are LNHDA and SQIVND (reference sequence). V lost 0 bases to trimming and J lost 0 bases, with 7 bases between them. This CDR3 is built from 15 residues. The DNA for the CDR3 is TGTGCCAGTAGTATAGATTATCCTAGCACAGATACGCAGTATTTT. This codes for CASSIDYPSTDTQYF.

The rearrangement uses TRBV6-1 and TRBJ2-7; 7 bases line up with TRBD1. Germline values: CDR1 MNHNS, CDR2 SASEGT. Trimming at V came to 3 bases and at J to 0 bases, leaving 2 bases not matched to a gene. This CDR3 is 14 amino acids long. The CDR3 is CASSEQGDSYEQYF. CDR3 coding DNA: TGTGCCAGCAGTGAGCAGGGGGACTCCTACGAGCAGTACTTC.

The rearrangement uses TRBV19 and TRBJ1-2, with 7 positions matching TRBD1. With V trimmed by 6 bases and J by 6 bases, 7 bases remained unmatched. This CDR3 spans 13 amino acids. Germline V gene lookup returns CDR1 LNHDA and CDR2 SQIVND (reference sequence). CDR3 loop: CASRMRQGHGYTF. In DNA form, the CDR3 reads TGTGCCAGTAGAATGAGACAGGGCCATGGCTACACCTTC. Full variable domain (missing parts from reference TRBV19 and TRBJ1-2): DGGITQSPKYLFRKEGQNVTLSCEQNLNHDAMYWYRQDPGQGLRLIYYSQIVNDFQKGDIAEGYSVSREKKESFPLTVTSAQKNPTAFYLCASRMRQGHGYTFGSGTRLTVV.